The rows below give T cell receptor beta chains drawn from one sample of a study of T cell responses to AZD1222 COVID-19 vaccine. Profiling relied on immunoSEQ multiplex PCR, and the TCRdb table lists in-frame clones only, not all of them. Here the sample spans over 100,000 clones, 89% being singletons. The source material was peripheral blood, sampled on day 0 of AZD1222 vaccination. The source of these receptors is an adult in good health. CDR3s include the opening cysteine and the closing phenylalanine or tryptophan. D genes are given only for firm matches. The listing skips clone size in some rows; elsewhere it reads once, few, many or a size class.

clone_size,j_call,v_call,d_call,cdr3_aa,cdr3_nt
-,TRBJ1-1,TRBV5-1,TRBD1,CASSQKTGDTEAFF,TGCGCCAGCAGCCAGAAGACAGGGGACACTGAAGCTTTCTTT
-,TRBJ1-1,TRBV29-1,-,CSVDTQNTEAFF,TGCAGCGTTGATACGCAAAACACTGAAGCTTTCTTT
-,TRBJ2-1,TRBV28,-,CASSLQGGNEQFF,TGTGCCAGCAGTTTACAGGGTGGCAATGAGCAGTTCTTC
-,TRBJ2-5,TRBV5-1,-,CASSLAPGYQETQYF,TGCGCCAGCAGCTTGGCCCCAGGGTACCAAGAGACCCAGTACTTC
-,TRBJ2-5,TRBV7-3,-,CASSPSGGAETQYF,TGTGCCAGCAGCCCCAGTGGGGGGGCGGAGACCCAGTACTTC
-,TRBJ2-3,TRBV30,-,CAWGGPGARGTDTQYF,TGTGCCTGGGGCGGACCCGGGGCTCGGGGCACAGATACGCAGTATTTT
-,TRBJ2-1,TRBV19,-,CASSPGVDKSSYNEQFF,TGTGCCAGTAGTCCGGGAGTGGACAAGAGCTCCTACAATGAGCAGTTCTTC
-,TRBJ1-1,TRBV19,-,CASRSFNTEAFF,TGTGCCAGTCGTTCCTTTAACACTGAAGCTTTCTTT
-,TRBJ2-7,TRBV5-4,-,CASSLDYRDYEQYF,TGTGCCAGCAGCTTGGATTATAGAGACTACGAGCAGTACTTC
few,TRBJ2-7,TRBV6-5,-,CASSYAGQKLTYEQYF,TGTGCCAGCAGTTACGCCGGACAGAAACTCACCTACGAGCAGTACTTC
-,TRBJ2-5,TRBV19,-,CASSIDFRGYVKQETQYF,TGTGCCAGTAGTATTGATTTTCGGGGTTATGTGAAACAAGAGACCCAGTACTTC
-,TRBJ2-7,TRBV6-1,-,CASSEILWVRGASYEQYF,TGTGCCAGCAGTGAAATCCTATGGGTCCGGGGGGCCTCCTACGAGCAGTACTTC
-,TRBJ1-2,TRBV3-1/TRBV3-2,-,CASSQASAGLSGYTF,TGTGCCAGCAGCCAAGCTTCCGCAGGGTTGAGTGGCTACACCTTC
-,TRBJ2-3,TRBV3-1/TRBV3-2,TRBD2,CASSHISGLADLTDTQYF,TGTGCCAGCAGCCATATATCGGGACTAGCGGACCTCACAGATACGCAGTATTTT
-,TRBJ1-6,TRBV25-1,TRBD1,CASRLGQTNSPLHF,TGTGCCAGCAGATTGGGACAGACGAATTCACCCCTCCACTTT
-,TRBJ1-1,TRBV27,TRBD1,CASSPPQYSTGVTEAFF,TGTGCCAGCAGTCCACCGCAATACTCGACAGGGGTGACTGAAGCTTTCTTT
-,TRBJ1-4,TRBV5-1,TRBD1,CASSWPGQGAYEKLFF,TGCGCCAGCAGCTGGCCGGGACAGGGGGCGTATGAAAAACTGTTTTTT
-,TRBJ2-5,TRBV6-5,-,CAAGVGETQYF,TGTGCCGCAGGGGTAGGGGAGACCCAGTACTTC
-,TRBJ2-1,TRBV27,-,CASSISTARGYNEQFF,TGTGCCAGCAGTATATCGACCGCCCGGGGTTACAATGAGCAGTTCTTC
-,TRBJ1-1,TRBV5-6,-,CASSYGMGMNTEAFF,TGTGCCAGCAGCTATGGGATGGGGATGAACACTGAAGCTTTCTTT
-,TRBJ1-4,TRBV4-1,TRBD1,CASSLYPDREGEKLFF,TGCGCCAGCAGCTTATACCCGGACAGGGAGGGTGAAAAACTGTTTTTT
-,TRBJ2-2,TRBV14,-,CASSQGWTGIDTGELFF,TGTGCCAGCAGCCAAGGATGGACGGGGATTGACACCGGGGAGCTGTTTTTT
-,TRBJ1-2,TRBV19,-,CASKRAFTESGYTF,TGTGCCAGTAAAAGGGCTTTCACAGAGTCTGGCTACACCTTC
-,TRBJ1-5,TRBV6-1,-,CASSESSGGNQPQHF,TGTGCCAGCAGTGAGTCCTCGGGGGGCAATCAGCCCCAGCATTTT
-,TRBJ2-3,TRBV9,TRBD2,CASSVSSGGGTDTQYF,TGTGCCAGCAGCGTTTCTAGTGGGGGGGGCACAGATACGCAGTATTTT
-,TRBJ1-1,TRBV12-3/TRBV12-4,-,CASSFEGTEAFF,TGTGCCAGCAGTTTTGAGGGGACTGAAGCTTTCTTT
-,TRBJ2-2,TRBV9,-,CASSARTTPTGELFF,TGTGCCAGCAGCGCTAGGACAACGCCCACCGGGGAGCTGTTTTTT
-,TRBJ1-3,TRBV6-5,TRBD1,CASSYGTGNSGNTIYF,TGTGCCAGCAGTTATGGGACAGGGAACTCTGGAAACACCATATATTTT
-,TRBJ2-5,TRBV25-1,-,CASLGPSNGGAQYF,TGTGCCAGCCTCGGGCCTAGCAATGGTGGTGCCCAGTACTTC
-,TRBJ1-1,TRBV18,TRBD1,CASSRDRNTEAFF,TGTGCCAGCTCAAGGGACAGGAACACTGAAGCTTTCTTT
few,TRBJ1-5,TRBV5-1,-,CASSLGVNQPQHF,TGCGCCAGCAGCTTAGGGGTAAATCAGCCCCAGCATTTT
once,TRBJ1-5,TRBV27,-,CASRGQGNQPQHF,TGTGCCAGCAGGGGACAAGGCAATCAGCCCCAGCATTTT
-,TRBJ1-5,TRBV12-3/TRBV12-4,-,CASVGQQVQPQHF,TGTGCCAGCGTAGGTCAGCAGGTTCAGCCCCAGCATTTT
-,TRBJ1-1,TRBV19,TRBD1,CASSIEDRGPEAFF,TGTGCCAGTAGTATAGAGGACAGGGGCCCTGAAGCTTTCTTT
-,TRBJ2-1,TRBV6-5,-,CASRTSRYNEQFF,TGTGCCAGTAGAACTTCTCGATACAATGAGCAGTTCTTC
-,TRBJ2-2,TRBV7-3,-,CASGTGSDTGELFF,TGTGCCAGCGGTACAGGGTCGGACACCGGGGAGCTGTTTTTT
-,TRBJ2-3,TRBV7-8,-,CASTPLRAGAGTDTQYF,TGTGCCAGCACCCCCTTAAGGGCGGGGGCCGGCACAGATACGCAGTATTTT
-,TRBJ2-3,TRBV9,-,CASKNSPSTDTQYF,TGTGCCAGCAAGAACAGTCCTAGCACAGATACGCAGTATTTT
-,TRBJ1-3,TRBV2,-,CASSEFVGSSGNTIYF,TGTGCCAGCAGTGAATTTGTCGGGTCCTCTGGAAACACCATATATTTT
-,TRBJ1-5,TRBV6-6,-,CATRSLEQPQHF,TGTGCCACCAGATCACTCGAACAGCCCCAGCATTTT
-,TRBJ1-3,TRBV7-8,-,CASIPLGEPSGNTIYF,TGTGCCAGCATTCCCTTGGGAGAGCCCTCTGGAAACACCATATATTTT
-,TRBJ1-1,TRBV12-3/TRBV12-4,-,CASSWGGPTEAFF,TGTGCCAGCAGCTGGGGGGGGCCCACTGAAGCTTTCTTT
-,TRBJ2-1,TRBV19,-,CASKLSGIDEQFF,TGTGCCAGTAAGTTGTCAGGGATCGATGAGCAGTTCTTC
-,TRBJ1-4,TRBV3-1/TRBV3-2,-,CASSQESAGSPEKLFF,TGTGCCAGCAGCCAAGAATCGGCAGGGAGTCCGGAAAAACTGTTTTTT
-,TRBJ1-5,TRBV12-5,-,CASGLVLSVGGQPQHF,TGTGCTAGTGGTTTGGTACTTTCTGTCGGGGGTCAGCCCCAGCATTTT
-,TRBJ1-2,TRBV7-9,-,CASSPPDRNYGYTF,TGTGCCAGCAGCCCCCCCGACAGGAACTATGGCTACACCTTC